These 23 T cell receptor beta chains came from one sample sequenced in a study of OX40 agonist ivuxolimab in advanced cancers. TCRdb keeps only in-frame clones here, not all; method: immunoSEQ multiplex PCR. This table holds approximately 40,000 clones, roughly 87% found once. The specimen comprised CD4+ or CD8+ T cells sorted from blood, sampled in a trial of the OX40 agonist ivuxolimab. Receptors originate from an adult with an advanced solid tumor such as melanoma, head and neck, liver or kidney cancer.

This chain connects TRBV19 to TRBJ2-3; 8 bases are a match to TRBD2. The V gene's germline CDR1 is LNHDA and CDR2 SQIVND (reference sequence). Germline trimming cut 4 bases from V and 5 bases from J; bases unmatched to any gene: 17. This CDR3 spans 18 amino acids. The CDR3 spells CASSSAGGRWQLVDTQYF. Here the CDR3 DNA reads TGTGCCAGTAGTAGCGCGGGGGGTCGATGGCAGTTAGTAGATACGCAGTATTTT.

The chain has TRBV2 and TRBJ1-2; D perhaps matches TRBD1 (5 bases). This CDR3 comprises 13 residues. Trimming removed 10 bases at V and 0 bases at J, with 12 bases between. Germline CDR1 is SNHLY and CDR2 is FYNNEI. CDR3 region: CAIPRDPNYGYTF. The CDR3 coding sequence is TGTGCCATACCCCGGGACCCTAACTATGGCTACACCTTC.

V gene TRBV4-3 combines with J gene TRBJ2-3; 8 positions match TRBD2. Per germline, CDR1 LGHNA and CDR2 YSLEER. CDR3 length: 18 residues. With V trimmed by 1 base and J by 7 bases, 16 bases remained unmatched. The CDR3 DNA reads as TGCGCCAGCAGCCAAGTCGGGGTAGCGGGGCCGCCCCACAATACGCAGTATTTT. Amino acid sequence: CASSQVGVAGPPHNTQYF.

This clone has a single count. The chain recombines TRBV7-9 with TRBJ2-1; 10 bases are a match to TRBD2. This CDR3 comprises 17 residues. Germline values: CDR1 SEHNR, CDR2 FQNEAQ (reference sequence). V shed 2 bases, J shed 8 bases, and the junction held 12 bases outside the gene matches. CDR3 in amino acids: CASSLSTSGVSGDEQFF. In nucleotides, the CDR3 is TGTGCCAGCAGCTTATCTACTAGCGGGGTCTCAGGGGATGAGCAGTTCTTC. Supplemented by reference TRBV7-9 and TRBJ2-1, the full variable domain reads DTGVSQNPRHKITKRGQNVTFRCDPISEHNRLYWYRQTLGQGPEFLTYFQNEAQLEKSRLLSDRFSAERPKGSFSTLEIQRTEQGDSAMYLCASSLSTSGVSGDEQFFGPGTRLTVL.

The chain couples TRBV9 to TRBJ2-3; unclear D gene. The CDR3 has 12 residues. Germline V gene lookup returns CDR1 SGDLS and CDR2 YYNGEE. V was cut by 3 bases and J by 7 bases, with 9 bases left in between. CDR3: CASSARTHTQYF. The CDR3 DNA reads TGTGCCAGCAGCGCCCGGACCCATACGCAGTATTTT.

This CDR3 is CAWTQGWGPEAFF. The CDR3 bases are TGTGCCTGGACCCAGGGTTGGGGTCCTGAAGCTTTCTTT. V and J are TRBV30 and TRBJ1-1; possible D gene TRBD1, 5 bases. V lost 4 bases, J lost 6 bases, and 15 bases lay in between. Germline lookup yields CDR1 GTSNPN and CDR2 SVGIG (reference sequence). The CDR3 totals 13 residues.

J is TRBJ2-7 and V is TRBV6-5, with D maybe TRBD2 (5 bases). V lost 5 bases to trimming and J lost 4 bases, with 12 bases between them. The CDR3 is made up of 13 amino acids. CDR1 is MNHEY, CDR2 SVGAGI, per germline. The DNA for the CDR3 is TGTGCCAGCAGTGGAGCTAGAGGGTACGAGCAGTACTTC. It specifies CASSGARGYEQYF.

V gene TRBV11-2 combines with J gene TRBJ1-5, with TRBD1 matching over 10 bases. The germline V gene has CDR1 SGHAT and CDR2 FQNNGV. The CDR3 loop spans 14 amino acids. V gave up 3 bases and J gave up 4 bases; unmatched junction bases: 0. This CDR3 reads CASSLGQGNQPQHF. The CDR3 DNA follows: TGTGCCAGCAGCTTGGGACAGGGGAATCAGCCCCAGCATTTT.

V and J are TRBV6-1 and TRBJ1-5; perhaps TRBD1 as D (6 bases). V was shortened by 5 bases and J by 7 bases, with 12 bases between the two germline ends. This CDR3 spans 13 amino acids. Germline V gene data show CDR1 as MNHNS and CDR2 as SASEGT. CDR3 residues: CASSLQGGQPQHF. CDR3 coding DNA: TGTGCCAGCAGTTTACAGGGTGGACAGCCCCAGCATTTT.

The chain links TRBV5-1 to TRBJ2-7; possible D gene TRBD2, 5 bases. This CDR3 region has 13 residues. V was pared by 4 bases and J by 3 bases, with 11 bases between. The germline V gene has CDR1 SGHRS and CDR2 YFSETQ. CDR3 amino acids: CASSPEGSYEQYF. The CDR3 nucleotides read TGCGCCAGCAGCCCAGAAGGGAGCTACGAGCAGTACTTC.

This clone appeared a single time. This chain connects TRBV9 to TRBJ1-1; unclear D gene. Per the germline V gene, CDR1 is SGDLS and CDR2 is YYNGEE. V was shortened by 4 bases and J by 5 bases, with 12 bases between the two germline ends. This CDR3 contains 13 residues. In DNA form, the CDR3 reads TGTGCCAGCAGCCCAACTCGGGGAACTGAAGCTTTCTTT. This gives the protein CASSPTRGTEAFF.

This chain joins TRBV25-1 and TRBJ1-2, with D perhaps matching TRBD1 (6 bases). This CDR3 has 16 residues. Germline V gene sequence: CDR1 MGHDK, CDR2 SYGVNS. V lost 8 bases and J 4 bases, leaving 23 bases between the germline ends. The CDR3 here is CASSTSPGDPSYGYTF. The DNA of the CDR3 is TGTGCCAGCTCGACCTCGCCAGGGGACCCTTCCTATGGCTACACCTTC.

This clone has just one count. CDR3 loop: CASSLYPREIAEAFF. The DNA for the CDR3 is TGTGCCAGCAGCTTATATCCCAGGGAGATCGCTGAAGCTTTCTTT. V is TRBV11-1 and J is TRBJ1-1; TRBD1 might be the D (5 bases). The V end was cut by 2 bases, the J end by 6 bases, with 16 bases between. The V gene's germline CDR1 is SGHAT and CDR2 FQDESV (reference sequence). The CDR3 length is 15 residues. The whole variable domain, remainder taken from reference TRBV11-1 and TRBJ1-1, is EAEVAQSPRYKITEKSQAVAFWCDPISGHATLYWYRQILGQGPELLVQFQDESVVDDSQLPKDRFSAERLKGVDSTLKIQPAELGDSAMYLCASSLYPREIAEAFFGQGTRLTVV.

This chain's CDR3 is CASSQDLLGSGNTIYF. As DNA, the CDR3 is TGCGCCAGCAGCCAAGATCTTTTGGGATCTGGAAACACCATATATTTT. The chain is built from TRBV4-3 and TRBJ1-3; the D is unclear. Germline assignment: CDR1 LGHNA and CDR2 YSLEER. V lost 0 bases, J lost 1 base, and 10 bases lay in between. This CDR3 comprises 16 residues.

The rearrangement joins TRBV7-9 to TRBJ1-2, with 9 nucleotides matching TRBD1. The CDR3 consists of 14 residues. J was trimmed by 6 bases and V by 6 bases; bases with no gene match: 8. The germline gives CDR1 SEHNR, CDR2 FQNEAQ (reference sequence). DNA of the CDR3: TGTGCCAGCAGGCAAGGGACAGGGTATCATGGCTACACCTTC. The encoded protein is CASRQGTGYHGYTF.

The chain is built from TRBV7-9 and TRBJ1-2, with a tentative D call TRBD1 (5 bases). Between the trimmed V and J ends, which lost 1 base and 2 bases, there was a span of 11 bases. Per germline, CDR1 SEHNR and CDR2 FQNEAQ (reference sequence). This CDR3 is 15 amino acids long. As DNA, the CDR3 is TGTGCCAGCAGCTTAGACAAGGGGTTCAACTATGGCTACACCTTC. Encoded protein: CASSLDKGFNYGYTF.

CDR3: CATSPEGVYNEQFF. CDR3 nucleotides: TGTGCCACCAGCCCTGAAGGGGTTTACAATGAGCAGTTCTTC. The rearrangement uses TRBV15 and TRBJ2-1; D perhaps matches TRBD1 (5 bases). V was clipped by 5 bases and J by 4 bases, with 12 bases between them. Germline lookup yields CDR1 LNHNV and CDR2 YYDKDF (reference sequence). The length of the CDR3 is 14 residues.

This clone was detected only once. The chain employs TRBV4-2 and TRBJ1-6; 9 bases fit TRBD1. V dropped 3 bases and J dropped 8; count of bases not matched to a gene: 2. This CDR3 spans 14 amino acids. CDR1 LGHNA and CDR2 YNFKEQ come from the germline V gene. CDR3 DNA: TGTGCCAGCAGCCAGGACAGGGGAGATTCACCCCTCCACTTT. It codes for CASSQDRGDSPLHF.

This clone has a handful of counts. CDR3 DNA sequence: TGTGCCAGCAGGGGACAGGGAAAGGGTCAGCCCCAGCATTTT. Amino acid sequence: CASRGQGKGQPQHF. The chain has TRBV6-1 and TRBJ1-5; 9 bases fit TRBD1. The CDR3 has 14 amino acids. CDR1 and CDR2 from the germline V gene are MNHNS and SASEGT. Trimming cost V 6 bases and J 6 bases; bases outside gene matches: 6.

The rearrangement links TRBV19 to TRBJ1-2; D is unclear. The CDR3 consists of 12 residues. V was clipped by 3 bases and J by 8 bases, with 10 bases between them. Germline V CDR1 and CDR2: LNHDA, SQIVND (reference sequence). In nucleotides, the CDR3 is TGTGCCAGTAGTATGTCGGGGAACGGCTACACCTTC. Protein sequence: CASSMSGNGYTF.

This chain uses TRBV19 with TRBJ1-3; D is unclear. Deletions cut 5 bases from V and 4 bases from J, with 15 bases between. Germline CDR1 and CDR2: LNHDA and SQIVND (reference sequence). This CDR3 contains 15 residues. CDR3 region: CASSVAAGGGNTIYF. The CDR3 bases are TGTGCCAGTAGTGTGGCGGCCGGCGGGGGAAACACCATATATTTT.

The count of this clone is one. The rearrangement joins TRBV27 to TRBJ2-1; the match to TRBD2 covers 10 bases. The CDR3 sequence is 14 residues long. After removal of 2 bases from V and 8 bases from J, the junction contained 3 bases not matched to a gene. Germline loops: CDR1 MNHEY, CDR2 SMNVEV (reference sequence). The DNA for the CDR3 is TGTGCCAGCAGTTTAGGACTAGCGGTGGATGAGCAGTTCTTC. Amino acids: CASSLGLAVDEQFF.

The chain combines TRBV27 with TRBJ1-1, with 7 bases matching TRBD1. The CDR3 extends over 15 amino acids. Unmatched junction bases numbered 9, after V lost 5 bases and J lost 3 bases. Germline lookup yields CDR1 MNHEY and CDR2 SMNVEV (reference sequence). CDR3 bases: TGTGCCAGCAGTCCAGGACAGGTCTATGACACTGAAGCTTTCTTT. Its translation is CASSPGQVYDTEAFF.